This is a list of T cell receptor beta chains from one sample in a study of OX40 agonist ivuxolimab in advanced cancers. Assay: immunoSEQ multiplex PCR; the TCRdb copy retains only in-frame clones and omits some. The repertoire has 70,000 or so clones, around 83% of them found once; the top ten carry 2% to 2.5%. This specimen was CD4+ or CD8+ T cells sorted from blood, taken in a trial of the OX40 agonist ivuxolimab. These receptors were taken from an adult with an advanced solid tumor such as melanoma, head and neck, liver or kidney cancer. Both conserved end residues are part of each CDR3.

CAIRDRGVGEAFF	TRBV10-3	TRBJ1-1
CASGIQGAYNEQFF	TRBV6-5	TRBJ2-1
CASSLGDRATQYF	TRBV7-2	TRBJ2-5
CASTPTGAETQYF	TRBV5-8	TRBJ2-5
CASSSRAPGGNEQFF	TRBV27	TRBJ2-1
CASSPGGGQGFYEQYF	TRBV18	TRBJ2-7
CASSGGGVNTEAFF	TRBV27	TRBJ1-1
CASGRGGMDTGELFF	TRBV12-5	TRBJ2-2
CASSQGAGTSGNNEQFF	TRBV4-1	TRBJ2-1
CASSEMGTNYGYTF	TRBV6-1	TRBJ1-2
CASSRRQDPRETQYF	TRBV5-4	TRBJ2-5
CASSTGAYGYTF	TRBV6-5	TRBJ1-2
CASSLQQGGNYGYTF	TRBV5-4	TRBJ1-2
CAWSVQGGLGYTF	TRBV30	TRBJ1-2
CASSYGQGSTDTQYF	TRBV6-6	TRBJ2-3
CASSVGGYEQYF	TRBV2	TRBJ2-7
CASSLRQGNYGYTF	TRBV28	TRBJ1-2
CASSLQGIPYEQYF	TRBV27	TRBJ2-7
CATSSEGQAYGYTF	TRBV15	TRBJ1-2
CATSTDRGYEQYF	TRBV15	-
CASSMTVNTEAFF	TRBV7-6	TRBJ1-1
CASRSEGEKLFF	TRBV28	TRBJ1-4
CASSHRASGSGEQFF	TRBV6-5	TRBJ2-1
CASRDQGSGELFF	TRBV6-5	TRBJ2-2
CASSQAGLATGELFF	TRBV14	TRBJ2-2
CASSLEAGLNQPQHF	TRBV7-8	TRBJ1-5
CASSVAPTRPQHF	TRBV2	TRBJ1-5
CASSGMLGQGSSGNTIYF	TRBV5-1	TRBJ1-3
CAIRQGNTEAFF	TRBV10-3	TRBJ1-1
CASSSGQGAQPQHF	TRBV7-9	TRBJ1-5
CASRNTQGHGYTF	TRBV27	TRBJ1-2
CASSLGTGQFF	TRBV6-5	TRBJ2-1
CASRLVRTDTQYF	TRBV11-1	TRBJ2-3
CASTSSGAIGETQYF	TRBV7-2	TRBJ2-5
CASSPPGGVYMNTEAFF	TRBV18	TRBJ1-1
CATSRDPRETQYF	TRBV15	TRBJ2-5
CASSYGQSGQPQHF	TRBV9	TRBJ1-5
CASSPDRGEGNQPQHF	TRBV14	TRBJ1-5
CSAKTSNEQFF	TRBV20-1	TRBJ2-1
CASSQPATSAAGELFF	TRBV28	TRBJ2-2
CASSFQAPTYEQYF	TRBV7-2	TRBJ2-7
CASSRDDSNNSPLHF	TRBV5-1	TRBJ1-6
CASSPGDLGAYEQYF	TRBV6-5	TRBJ2-7
CASSPGGGRATYEQYF	TRBV5-4	TRBJ2-7
CAISLASGNTEAFF	TRBV10-3	TRBJ1-1
CASSPGASGPTGELFF	TRBV7-3	TRBJ2-2
CASSQDQASTDTQYF	TRBV14	TRBJ2-3
CASSPPGRESSYNEQFF	TRBV18	TRBJ2-1
CASSYGQGALEQYF	TRBV6-5	TRBJ2-7